This paragraph covers one T cell receptor beta chain sequence. The CDR3 is 14 amino acids. V was trimmed by 6 bases and J by 10 bases, leaving 16 bases between them. From germline, CDR1 is SNHLY and CDR2 FYNNEI. This record comes from a study of blood T cell repertoires in COVID-19. This table comes from immunoSEQ multiplex PCR, and its TCRdb copy is limited to in-frame clones, with some not included. The sample holds tens of thousands of clones; 75% to 90% are singletons and the top ten take 27%. The sequenced sample was peripheral blood. V usage is TRBV2 and J usage is TRBJ1-6; possible D gene TRBD1, 6 bases. This receptor was obtained from a human donor in a cohort sampled during active COVID-19. Written as DNA, the CDR3 is TGTGCCAGCAGGTTACAGGGACCCTACTCACCCCTCCACTTT. It yields the protein CASRLQGPYSPLHF. Full variable domain (rest looked up from reference TRBV2 and TRBJ1-6): EPEVTQTPSHQVTQMGQEVILRCVPISNHLYFYWYRQILGQKVEFLVSFYNNEISEKSEIFDDQFSVERPDGSNFTLKIRSTKLEDSAMYFCASRLQGPYSPLHFGNGTRLTVT.